A selection of T cell receptor beta chains follows, all from one sample in a study of T cell repertoires in cytomegalovirus infection. TCRdb recomputed calls from the reads with MiXCR, one row per CDR3 protein. The data show about 240,000 distinct CDR3 sequences, approximately 13% seen once. Material: PBMCs. These receptors all come from a human donor in good health (CMV status not recorded). Some clones in this sample may be carry-over from other donors' samples. Each CDR3 is given with its conserved first and last residue. The D gene is left open where the match is weak. The listing skips clone size in some rows; elsewhere it reads once, few, many or a size class.

CDR3 DNA: TGTGCCAGCAGCCCTGCCGGGACAAAAGCTTTCTTT
CDR3 protein: CASSPAGTKAFF
D gene: -
V gene: TRBV6-2/TRBV6-3
clone size: -
J gene: TRBJ1-1

CDR3 DNA: TGTGCTAGTGGTACCGGGACAAGTAGCAATCAGCCCCAGCATTTT
CDR3 protein: CASGTGTSSNQPQHF
D gene: -
V gene: TRBV12-5
clone size: -
J gene: TRBJ1-5

CDR3 DNA: TGTGCCAGCAGCTTAAACCGATCCCCCACCGGGGAGCTGTTTTTT
CDR3 protein: CASSLNRSPTGELFF
D gene: -
V gene: TRBV7-2
clone size: many
J gene: TRBJ2-2

CDR3 DNA: TGCAGCGTTGGCCCCTATGGACAGGGCGCTGAAGCTTTCTTT
CDR3 protein: CSVGPYGQGAEAFF
D gene: TRBD1
V gene: TRBV29-1
clone size: many
J gene: TRBJ1-1

CDR3 DNA: TGTGCCAGCAGCTTAGATTGGAGAAACACCATATATTTT
CDR3 protein: CASSLDWRNTIYF
D gene: -
V gene: TRBV7-2
clone size: many
J gene: TRBJ1-3

CDR3 DNA: TGTGCCAGCAGCTTGGTAGGGACAGGGCCGGATCGAGCCGGGGAGCTGTTTTTT
CDR3 protein: CASSLVGTGPDRAGELFF
D gene: TRBD1
V gene: TRBV5-4
clone size: few
J gene: TRBJ2-2

CDR3 DNA: TGCGCCAGCAGTAATTGGCTAGCGGACAATGAGCAGTTCTTC
CDR3 protein: CASSNWLADNEQFF
D gene: TRBD2
V gene: TRBV5-1
clone size: many
J gene: TRBJ2-1

CDR3 DNA: TGTGCCAGCAGCCAGGACAGAAGCTCCTACAATGAGCAGTTCTTC
CDR3 protein: CASSQDRSSYNEQFF
D gene: -
V gene: TRBV6-5
clone size: few
J gene: TRBJ2-1

CDR3 DNA: TGTGCCAGCAGCCATCCTCCGGAGGTCCCAGATACGCAGTATTTT
CDR3 protein: CASSHPPEVPDTQYF
D gene: -
V gene: TRBV7-9
clone size: many
J gene: TRBJ2-3

CDR3 DNA: TGTGCCAGCAGAAACGGCGGACCGAGCTCCTACAATGAGCAGTTCTTC
CDR3 protein: CASRNGGPSSYNEQFF
D gene: -
V gene: TRBV28
clone size: few
J gene: TRBJ2-1

CDR3 DNA: TGTGCCAGTAACCCAAGGGGGGGGATTGGGCTCCAGCCCCAGCATTTT
CDR3 protein: CASNPRGGIGLQPQHF
D gene: -
V gene: TRBV19
clone size: -
J gene: TRBJ1-5

CDR3 DNA: TGTGCCAGCAGCTTAGGGAGTTCTAACTATGGCTACACCTTC
CDR3 protein: CASSLGSSNYGYTF
D gene: -
V gene: TRBV7-2
clone size: many
J gene: TRBJ1-2

CDR3 DNA: TGTGCCACCACAAAAGAGGAAGGGGCCTACAATGAGCAGTTCTTC
CDR3 protein: CATTKEEGAYNEQFF
D gene: -
V gene: TRBV13
clone size: -
J gene: TRBJ2-1

CDR3 DNA: TGTGCCAGCAGCTACGACAATAACGATCAGCCCCAGCATTTT
CDR3 protein: CASSYDNNDQPQHF
D gene: -
V gene: TRBV7-2
clone size: many
J gene: TRBJ1-5

CDR3 DNA: TGTGCCAGCAGCCCAGGGGGGGGCGCGCTCAATGGCTACACCTTC
CDR3 protein: CASSPGGGALNGYTF
D gene: TRBD1
V gene: TRBV7-2
clone size: many
J gene: TRBJ1-2

CDR3 DNA: TGCAGTTCTCCCGGGGGAGGAGAGACCCAGTACTTC
CDR3 protein: CSSPGGGETQYF
D gene: -
V gene: TRBV20-1
clone size: few
J gene: TRBJ2-5

CDR3 DNA: TGTGCCAGCAGTCGGGACAGGCAAACAGATACGCAGTATTTT
CDR3 protein: CASSRDRQTDTQYF
D gene: TRBD1
V gene: TRBV7-2
clone size: many
J gene: TRBJ2-3

CDR3 DNA: TGTGCCAGTAGTGGGGTCCGGCAGGGTCCGGCTAACTATGGCTACACCTTC
CDR3 protein: CASSGVRQGPANYGYTF
D gene: -
V gene: TRBV19
clone size: -
J gene: TRBJ1-2

CDR3 DNA: TGTGCCAGCAGTTACTCCCGGCAGCCTAACACTGAAGCTTTCTTT
CDR3 protein: CASSYSRQPNTEAFF
D gene: -
V gene: TRBV6-6
clone size: many
J gene: TRBJ1-1

CDR3 DNA: TGCGCCAGCAGCCAGCAACAGGGGGTCTCAGATACGCAGTATTTT
CDR3 protein: CASSQQQGVSDTQYF
D gene: TRBD1
V gene: TRBV4-1
clone size: few
J gene: TRBJ2-3

CDR3 DNA: TGTGCCAGCAGTTCCCCCTCGCAGGTGACCTACAATGAGCAGTTCTTC
CDR3 protein: CASSSPSQVTYNEQFF
D gene: -
V gene: TRBV28
clone size: many
J gene: TRBJ2-1

CDR3 DNA: TGTGCCAGCAGTGCGCCTAACTACCATGAGCAGTTCTTC
CDR3 protein: CASSAPNYHEQFF
D gene: -
V gene: TRBV25-1
clone size: few
J gene: TRBJ2-1

CDR3 DNA: TGCGCCAGCAGCCAACGTTCCGCGGGAGGGGCGAACACCGGGGAGCTGTTTTTT
CDR3 protein: CASSQRSAGGANTGELFF
D gene: TRBD2
V gene: TRBV4-3
clone size: many
J gene: TRBJ2-2

CDR3 DNA: TGTGCCAGCAGCGTAGACGCGGATAGCAATCAGCCCCAGCATTTT
CDR3 protein: CASSVDADSNQPQHF
D gene: -
V gene: TRBV9
clone size: few
J gene: TRBJ1-5

CDR3 DNA: TGTGCCGGGGAGGACAGGGCACACAATGAGCAGTTCTTC
CDR3 protein: CAGEDRAHNEQFF
D gene: TRBD1
V gene: TRBV7-3
clone size: many
J gene: TRBJ2-1

CDR3 DNA: TGTGCCAGCAGCACCTTAGCGGGAGCGGAGACCCAGTACTTC
CDR3 protein: CASSTLAGAETQYF
D gene: TRBD2
V gene: TRBV7-8
clone size: many
J gene: TRBJ2-5

CDR3 DNA: TGTGCCAGAAGTCCATCCCTGGGCACTGAAGCTTTCTTT
CDR3 protein: CARSPSLGTEAFF
D gene: -
V gene: TRBV19
clone size: once
J gene: TRBJ1-1

CDR3 DNA: TGTGCCAGCAGCCGCAATAGCGGCAGCACAGATACGCAGTATTTT
CDR3 protein: CASSRNSGSTDTQYF
D gene: -
V gene: TRBV7-2
clone size: many
J gene: TRBJ2-3

CDR3 DNA: TGTGCCAGCAGCTCATTTTCCCGGGCCCAAGGAGGTTACGATACGCAGTATTTT
CDR3 protein: CASSSFSRAQGGYDTQYF
D gene: -
V gene: TRBV5-6
clone size: many
J gene: TRBJ2-3

CDR3 DNA: TGTGCCAGCAGACCCTCCGGACAGGGAAATTCACCCCTCCACTTT
CDR3 protein: CASRPSGQGNSPLHF
D gene: TRBD1
V gene: TRBV7-9
clone size: many
J gene: TRBJ1-6

CDR3 DNA: TGTGCCAGCAGCGTAGTAGGCGAGGAGTCTGAGCAGTTCTTC
CDR3 protein: CASSVVGEESEQFF
D gene: -
V gene: TRBV9
clone size: -
J gene: TRBJ2-1